This T cell receptor (beta chain) is from a study of T-cell reconstitution after alpha-beta-depleted transplantation in children. Findings and caveats of the study: A year had passed since transplant, and T-cell counts and diversity by then came mostly from newly produced T cells. Surviving recipient cells, namely T cells and thymic progenitors, were the source of high day-60 TCRbeta diversity in some patients.

The germline CDR1 and CDR2 sequences are MDHEN and SYDVKM. V was clipped by 3 bases and J by 0 bases, with 12 bases between them. CDR3 size: 16 residues. Unique molecular identifiers featured in how the TCRbeta library was prepared. TCRdb recomputed calls from the PCR reads with MiXCR, one row per CDR3 protein. This table holds hundreds of thousands of distinct CDR3 sequences, roughly 15% found once. Turning to this clonotype: Its antigen remains unidentified.

This TCR derives from a male patient aged 10-17 years who had a stem cell transplant for acute lymphoblastic leukemia, so the T cells may come from the graft donor. The source material was PBMCs, mostly from graft donor cells, sampled 360 days after TCRalphabeta/CD19-depleted stem cell transplant. J is TRBJ2-1 and V is TRBV28; unclear D gene. The CDR3 DNA sequence: TGTGCCAGCAGTTTGCCTAGGGCGGTCTCCTACAATGAGCAGTTCTTC. Its protein is CASSLPRAVSYNEQFF.